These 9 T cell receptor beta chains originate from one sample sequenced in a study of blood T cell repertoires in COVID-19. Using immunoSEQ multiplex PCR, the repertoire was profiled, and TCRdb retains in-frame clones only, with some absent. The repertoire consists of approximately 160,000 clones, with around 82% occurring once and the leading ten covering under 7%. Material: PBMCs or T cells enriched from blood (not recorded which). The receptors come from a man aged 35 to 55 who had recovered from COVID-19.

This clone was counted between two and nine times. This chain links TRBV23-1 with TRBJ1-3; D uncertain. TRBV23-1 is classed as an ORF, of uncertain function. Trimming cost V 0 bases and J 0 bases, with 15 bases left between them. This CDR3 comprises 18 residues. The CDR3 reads CASSQSGPSTVSGNTIYF. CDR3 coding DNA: TGCGCCAGCAGTCAATCTGGGCCTTCAACAGTCTCTGGAAACACCATATATTTT.

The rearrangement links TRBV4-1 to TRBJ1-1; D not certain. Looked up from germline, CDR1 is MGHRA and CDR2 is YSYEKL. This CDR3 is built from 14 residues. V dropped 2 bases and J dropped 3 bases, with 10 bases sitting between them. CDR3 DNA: TGCGCCAGCAGCCAAATCCGGGGAGACACTGAAGCTTTCTTT. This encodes CASSQIRGDTEAFF.

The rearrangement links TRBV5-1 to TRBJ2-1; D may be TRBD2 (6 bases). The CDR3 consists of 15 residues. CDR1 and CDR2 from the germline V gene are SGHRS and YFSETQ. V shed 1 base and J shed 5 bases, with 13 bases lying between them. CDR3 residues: CASSLIRESHNEQFF. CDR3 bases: TGCGCCAGCAGCTTGATCCGGGAGAGTCACAATGAGCAGTTCTTC.

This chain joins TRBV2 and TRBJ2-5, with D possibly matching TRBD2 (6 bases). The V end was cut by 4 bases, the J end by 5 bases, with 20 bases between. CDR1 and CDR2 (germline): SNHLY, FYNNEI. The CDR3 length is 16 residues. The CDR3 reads CASSVWGSGLRETQYF. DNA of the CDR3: TGTGCCAGCAGTGTTTGGGGGTCGGGACTCCGGGAGACCCAGTACTTC.

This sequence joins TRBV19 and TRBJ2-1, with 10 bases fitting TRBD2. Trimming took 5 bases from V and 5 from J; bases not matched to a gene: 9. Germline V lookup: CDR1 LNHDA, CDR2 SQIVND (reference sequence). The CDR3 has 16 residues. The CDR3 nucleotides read TGTGCCAGTAGTGGGCTAGCGGGGGCCTTTAACAATGAGCAGTTCTTC. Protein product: CASSGLAGAFNNEQFF.

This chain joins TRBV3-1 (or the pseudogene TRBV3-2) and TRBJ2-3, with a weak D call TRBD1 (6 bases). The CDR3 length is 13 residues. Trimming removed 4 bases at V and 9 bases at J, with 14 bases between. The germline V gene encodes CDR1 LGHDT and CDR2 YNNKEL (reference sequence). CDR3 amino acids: CASSPGGTQTQYF. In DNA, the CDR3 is TGTGCCAGCAGCCCCGGTGGGACACAGACGCAGTATTTT.

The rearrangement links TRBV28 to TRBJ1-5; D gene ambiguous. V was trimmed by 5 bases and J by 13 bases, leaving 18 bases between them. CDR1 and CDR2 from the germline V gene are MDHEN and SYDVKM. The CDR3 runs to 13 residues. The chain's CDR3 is CASSPRLMHYQHF. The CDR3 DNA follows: TGTGCCAGCAGTCCTCGACTGATGCATTATCAGCATTTT.

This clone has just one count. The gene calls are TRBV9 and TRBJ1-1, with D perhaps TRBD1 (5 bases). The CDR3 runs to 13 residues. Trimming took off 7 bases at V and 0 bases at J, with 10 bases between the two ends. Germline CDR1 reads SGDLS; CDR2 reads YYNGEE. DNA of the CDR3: TGTGCCAGCCGCTCGGGGGTGAACACTGAAGCTTTCTTT. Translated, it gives CASRSGVNTEAFF.

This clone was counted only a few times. The CDR3 coding sequence is TGTGCCATCAGTGATCACCTTCCGGGACAGTTTAATGAAAAACTGTTTTTT. This translates into CAISDHLPGQFNEKLFF. The V gene is TRBV10-3, the J gene TRBJ1-4; the match to TRBD1 covers 7 bases. The germline V gene has CDR1 ENHRY and CDR2 SYGVKD. Germline trimming cut 3 bases from V and 4 bases from J; bases unmatched to any gene: 11. The CDR3 has 17 residues.